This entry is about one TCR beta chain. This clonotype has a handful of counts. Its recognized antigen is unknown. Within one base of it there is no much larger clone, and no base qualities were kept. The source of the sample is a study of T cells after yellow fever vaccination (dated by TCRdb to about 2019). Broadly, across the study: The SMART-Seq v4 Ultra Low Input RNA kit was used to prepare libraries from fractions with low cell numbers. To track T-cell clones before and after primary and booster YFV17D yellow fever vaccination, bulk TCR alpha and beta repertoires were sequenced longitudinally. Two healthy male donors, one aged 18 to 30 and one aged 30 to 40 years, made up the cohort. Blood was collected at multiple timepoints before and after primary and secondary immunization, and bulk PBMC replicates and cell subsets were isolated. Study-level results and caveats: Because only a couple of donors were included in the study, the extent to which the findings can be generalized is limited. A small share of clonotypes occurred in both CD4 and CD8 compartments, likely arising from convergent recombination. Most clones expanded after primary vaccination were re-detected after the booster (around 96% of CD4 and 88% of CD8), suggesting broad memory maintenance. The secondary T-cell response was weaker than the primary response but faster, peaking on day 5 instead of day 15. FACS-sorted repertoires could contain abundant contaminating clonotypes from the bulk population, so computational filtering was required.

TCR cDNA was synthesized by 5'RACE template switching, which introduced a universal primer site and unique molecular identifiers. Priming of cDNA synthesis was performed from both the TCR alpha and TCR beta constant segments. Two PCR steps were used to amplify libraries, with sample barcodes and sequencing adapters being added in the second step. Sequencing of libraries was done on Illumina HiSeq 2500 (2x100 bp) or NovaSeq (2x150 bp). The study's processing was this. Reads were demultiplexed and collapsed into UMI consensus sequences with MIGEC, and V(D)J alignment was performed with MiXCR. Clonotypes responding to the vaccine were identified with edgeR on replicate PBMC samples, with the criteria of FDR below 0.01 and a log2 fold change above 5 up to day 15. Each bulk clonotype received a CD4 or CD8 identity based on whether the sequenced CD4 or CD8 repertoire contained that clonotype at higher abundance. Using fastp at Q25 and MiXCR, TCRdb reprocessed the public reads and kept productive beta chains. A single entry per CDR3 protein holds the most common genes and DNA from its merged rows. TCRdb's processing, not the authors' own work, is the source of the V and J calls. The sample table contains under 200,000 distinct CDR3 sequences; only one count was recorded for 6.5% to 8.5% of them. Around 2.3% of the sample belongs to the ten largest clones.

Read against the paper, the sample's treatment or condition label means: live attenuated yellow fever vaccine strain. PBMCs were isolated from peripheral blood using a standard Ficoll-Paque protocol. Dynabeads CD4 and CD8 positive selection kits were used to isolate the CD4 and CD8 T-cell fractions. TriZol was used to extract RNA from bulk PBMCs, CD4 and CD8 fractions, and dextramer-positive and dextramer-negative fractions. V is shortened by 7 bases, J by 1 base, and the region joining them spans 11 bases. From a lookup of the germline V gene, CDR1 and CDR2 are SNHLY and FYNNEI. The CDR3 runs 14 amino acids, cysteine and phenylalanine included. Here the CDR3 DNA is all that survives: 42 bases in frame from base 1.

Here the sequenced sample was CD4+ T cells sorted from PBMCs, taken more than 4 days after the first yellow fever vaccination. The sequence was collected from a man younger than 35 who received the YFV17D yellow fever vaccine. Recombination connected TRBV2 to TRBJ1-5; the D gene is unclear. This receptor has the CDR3 CASTQVISNQPQHF. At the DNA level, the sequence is TGTGCCAGCACCCAGGTTATCAGCAATCAGCCCCAGCATTTT.